This entry concerns a single T cell receptor (beta chain). The data stem from a study of graft-versus-host responses after intestinal transplantation. Across the whole study: After anti-thymocyte globulin induction, recipients took tacrolimus and steroids for around 3 years.

The repertoire was sequenced with immunoSEQ multiplex PCR; TCRdb's copy has only in-frame clones and lacks some. Seen here are 12,000 or so clones, around a third observed once, and the top ten hold more than 2.5%. The plating included around 200,000 irradiated, violet-dye-labeled stimulator cells together with around 200,000 CFSE-labeled responder cells. Sorting after the reaction isolated proliferating CFSE-low CD3+CD4+ and CD3+CD8+ responders. General observations from the study: In recipient marrow, GvH clones were found, and some appeared first in ileum or blood. Allografts from individuals with graft-donor T cell macrochimerism displayed high graft-versus-host to host-versus-graft clonal ratios.

V lost 5 bases and J lost 5, with 18 bases in between. Germline V gives CDR1 MDHEN, CDR2 SYDVKM. The CDR3 extends over 15 amino acids. Sequencing was performed on alloreactive CD8+ T cells from a mixed lymphocyte reaction culture, taken before intestinal transplant. Noted subset: CFSE-low proliferating T cells sorted from roughly 6-day pre-transplant mixed lymphocyte reaction (GvH or HvG direction). V gene TRBV28 combines with J gene TRBJ2-5; a weak D match, TRBD1 (6 bases). The origin of this receptor is a human patient who received an intestinal transplant. Here the CDR3 reads CASSHPPTGTETQYF. CDR3 DNA: TGTGCCAGCAGTCACCCACCCACAGGGACGGAGACCCAGTACTTC.